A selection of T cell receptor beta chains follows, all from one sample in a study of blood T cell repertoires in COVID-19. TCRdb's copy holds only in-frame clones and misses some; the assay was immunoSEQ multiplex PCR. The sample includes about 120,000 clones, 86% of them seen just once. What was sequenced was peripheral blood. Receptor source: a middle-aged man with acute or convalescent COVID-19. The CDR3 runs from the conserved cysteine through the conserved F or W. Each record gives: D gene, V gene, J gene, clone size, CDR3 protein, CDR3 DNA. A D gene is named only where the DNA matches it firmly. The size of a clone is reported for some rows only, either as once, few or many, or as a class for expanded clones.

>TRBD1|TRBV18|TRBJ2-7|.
CASSPPGQDYEQYF
TGTGCCAGCTCACCGCCGGGACAGGACTACGAGCAGTACTTC
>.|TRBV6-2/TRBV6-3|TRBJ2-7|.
CASSFGDEQYF
TGTGCCAGCAGTTTCGGTGACGAGCAGTACTTC
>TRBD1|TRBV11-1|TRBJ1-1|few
CASRLTGTGVREAFF
TGTGCCAGCAGATTAACCGGGACAGGGGTCCGTGAAGCTTTCTTT
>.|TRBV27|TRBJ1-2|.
CASSLDRLNYGYTF
TGTGCCAGCAGTTTGGACAGACTAAACTATGGCTACACCTTC
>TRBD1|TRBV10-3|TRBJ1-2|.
CAISPGQGSDGYTF
TGTGCCATCAGTCCGGGACAGGGATCCGATGGCTACACCTTC
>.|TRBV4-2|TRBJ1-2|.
CASSQERTTYGGYTF
TGTGCCAGCAGCCAGGAGAGGACTACCTATGGTGGCTACACCTTC
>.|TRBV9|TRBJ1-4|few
CASSVKPSDRTNEKLFF
TGTGCCAGCAGCGTAAAACCCTCGGACAGAACTAATGAAAAACTGTTTTTT
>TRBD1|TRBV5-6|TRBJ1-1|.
CASSGDREAYTEAFF
TGTGCCAGCAGCGGGGACAGGGAAGCGTACACTGAAGCTTTCTTT
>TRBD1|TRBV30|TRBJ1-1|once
CASALAAGGTEAFF
TGTGCCTCGGCCCTGGCGGCAGGGGGCACTGAAGCTTTCTTT
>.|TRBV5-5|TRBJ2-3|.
CASSITGAGSFSTDTQYF
TGTGCCAGCAGTATTACAGGTGCAGGGTCATTTAGCACAGATACGCAGTATTTT
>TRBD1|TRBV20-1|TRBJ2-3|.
CSASTGTGFTDTQYF
TGCAGTGCTAGTACCGGGACAGGATTCACAGATACGCAGTATTTT
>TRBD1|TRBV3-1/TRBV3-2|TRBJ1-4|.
CASSQGFGQGNSGGKLFF
TGTGCCAGCAGCCAAGGATTTGGACAGGGCAACTCTGGTGGAAAACTGTTTTTT
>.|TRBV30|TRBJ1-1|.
CAWRGGAAEAFF
TGTGCCTGGAGGGGAGGGGCAGCTGAAGCTTTCTTT
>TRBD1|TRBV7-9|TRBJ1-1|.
CASRGLRTGGLEAFF
TGTGCCAGCCGGGGCTTAAGGACAGGGGGTCTTGAAGCTTTCTTT
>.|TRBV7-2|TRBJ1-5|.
CASSPHSNQPQHF
TGTGCCAGCAGCCCCCATAGCAATCAGCCCCAGCATTTT
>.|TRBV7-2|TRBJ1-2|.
CASSLFGGGGYGYTF
TGTGCCAGCAGCTTATTCGGGGGAGGGGGCTATGGCTACACCTTC
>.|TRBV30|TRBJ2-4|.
CAWSKGAKNIQYF
TGTGCCTGGAGTAAGGGGGCCAAAAACATTCAGTACTTC
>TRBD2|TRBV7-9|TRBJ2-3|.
CASSLTSGGRLTSTDTQYF
TGTGCCAGCAGCCTGACTAGCGGGGGCCGTTTAACTAGCACAGATACGCAGTATTTT
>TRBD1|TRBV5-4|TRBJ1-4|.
CASSLGTGDGKLFF
TGTGCCAGCAGCTTGGGGACAGGGGACGGAAAACTGTTTTTT
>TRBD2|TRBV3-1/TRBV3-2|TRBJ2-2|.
CASSRGSGGPNTGELFF
TGTGCCAGCAGCCGGGGTAGCGGGGGGCCGAACACCGGGGAGCTGTTTTTT
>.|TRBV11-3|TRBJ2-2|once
CASSPGMFANTGELFF
TGTGCCAGCAGCCCGGGGATGTTCGCGAACACCGGGGAGCTGTTTTTT
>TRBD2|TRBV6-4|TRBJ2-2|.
CASSDSFFGLAGTGELFF
TGTGCCAGCAGTGACTCATTTTTTGGACTAGCGGGCACCGGGGAGCTGTTTTTT
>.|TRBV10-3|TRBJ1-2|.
CAISEEQGPAVGYTF
TGTGCCATCAGTGAGGAACAGGGACCAGCGGTCGGCTACACCTTC
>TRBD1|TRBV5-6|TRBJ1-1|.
CASSFLTPGQGATEAFF
TGTGCCAGCAGTTTTTTAACGCCGGGACAGGGGGCAACTGAAGCTTTCTTT
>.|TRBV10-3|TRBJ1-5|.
CAIGSQPQHF
TGTGCCATCGGGAGCCAGCCCCAGCATTTT
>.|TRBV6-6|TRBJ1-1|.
CASSQVGADTEAFF
TGTGCCAGCAGCCAGGTGGGGGCGGACACTGAAGCTTTCTTT
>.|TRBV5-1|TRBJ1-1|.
CASSLRWGRNTEAFF
TGCGCCAGCAGCTTGAGATGGGGGCGGAATACTGAAGCTTTCTTT
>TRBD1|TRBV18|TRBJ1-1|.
CASSPLQGTSNTEAFF
TGTGCCAGCTCACCTTTACAGGGGACTTCGAACACTGAAGCTTTCTTT
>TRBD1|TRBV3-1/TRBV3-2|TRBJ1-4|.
CASVGTGGEKLFF
TGTGCCAGCGTCGGGACAGGGGGTGAAAAACTGTTTTTT
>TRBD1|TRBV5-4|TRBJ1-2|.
CASVTDRGQRGYTF
TGTGCCAGCGTAACGGACAGGGGGCAACGTGGCTACACCTTC
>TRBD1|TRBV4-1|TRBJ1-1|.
CASSQGQGSGTEAFF
TGCGCCAGCAGCCAAGGACAGGGCTCCGGCACTGAAGCTTTCTTT
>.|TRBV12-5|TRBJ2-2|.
CASGLVLITGELFF
TGTGCTAGTGGTTTGGTACTAATCACCGGGGAGCTGTTTTTT
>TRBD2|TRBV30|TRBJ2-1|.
CAWGSGGPYNEQFF
TGTGCCTGGGGTAGCGGGGGCCCTTACAATGAGCAGTTCTTC
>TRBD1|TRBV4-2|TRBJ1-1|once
CASTDRDTEAFF
TGTGCCAGCACCGACAGGGACACTGAAGCTTTCTTT
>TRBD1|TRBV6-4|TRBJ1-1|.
CASSPGTGMNTEAFF
TGTGCCAGCAGTCCCGGGACAGGTATGAACACTGAAGCTTTCTTT
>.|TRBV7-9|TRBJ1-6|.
CASSLWTTNSPLHF
TGTGCCAGCAGCTTATGGACAACAAATTCACCCCTCCACTTT
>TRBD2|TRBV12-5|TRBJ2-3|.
CASGSGQATSGEDTQYF
TGTGCTAGTGGTTCCGGACAGGCAACTAGCGGGGAAGATACGCAGTATTTT
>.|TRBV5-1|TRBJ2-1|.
CASSLERVAYNEQFF
TGCGCCAGCAGCTTGGAGCGGGTGGCCTACAATGAGCAGTTCTTC
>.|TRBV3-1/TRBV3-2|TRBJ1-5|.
CASSPDSSRNQPQHF
TGTGCCAGCAGCCCGGACAGTTCACGCAATCAGCCCCAGCATTTT
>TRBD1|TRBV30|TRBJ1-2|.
CAWSVQSGTGYYGYTF
TGTGCCTGGAGTGTGCAGTCCGGGACAGGATACTATGGCTACACCTTC
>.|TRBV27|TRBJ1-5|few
CASSFAPRQPQHF
TGTGCCAGCAGTTTCGCGCCTAGACAGCCCCAGCATTTT
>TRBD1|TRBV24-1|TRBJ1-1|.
CATSDTTGFGEAFF
TGTGCCACCAGTGATACGACAGGGTTTGGTGAAGCTTTCTTT
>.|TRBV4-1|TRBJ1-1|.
CASSHRGGLGTEAFF
TGCGCCAGCAGCCATCGCGGGGGGTTAGGCACTGAAGCTTTCTTT
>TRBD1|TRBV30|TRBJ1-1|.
CAGQRQGRTEAFF
TGTGCCGGGCAAAGACAGGGAAGGACTGAAGCTTTCTTT
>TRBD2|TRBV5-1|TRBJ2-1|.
CASSPGGTSGPREQFF
TGCGCCAGCAGCCCGGGGGGGACTAGCGGGCCCAGGGAGCAGTTCTTC
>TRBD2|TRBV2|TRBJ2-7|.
CASSGILAGLNEQYF
TGTGCCAGCAGTGGAATACTAGCGGGATTGAATGAGCAGTACTTC
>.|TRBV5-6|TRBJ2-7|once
CASSPAGLYEQYF
TGTGCCAGCAGCCCGGCAGGGTTGTACGAGCAGTACTTC
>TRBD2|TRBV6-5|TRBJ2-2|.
CASRGGRVYTGELFF
TGTGCCAGCAGAGGCGGGAGGGTGTACACCGGGGAGCTGTTTTTT
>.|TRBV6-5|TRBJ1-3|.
CASRPPGTGNTIYF
TGTGCCAGCAGACCTCCGGGGACTGGAAACACCATATATTTT
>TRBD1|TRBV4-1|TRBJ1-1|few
CASSTSTGRHTEAFF
TGCGCCAGCAGCACCTCGACAGGGCGGCACACTGAAGCTTTCTTT
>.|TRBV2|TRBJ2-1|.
CASSELRGSYNEQFF
TGTGCCAGCAGTGAATTAAGGGGGTCCTACAATGAGCAGTTCTTC